What follows is one T cell receptor beta chain and its context. The antigen is unknown. These data originate in a study of cytomegalovirus exposure and HLA in healthy donors. The V gene lost 2 bases and the J gene lost 11 bases, with 13 bases spanning the gap. The germline V gene has CDR1 SGHRS and CDR2 YFSETQ. This CDR3 is 12 amino acids long. General study results and limits: TRBV6-2, TRBV6-3 and some other V segments were excluded as indistinguishable. Most TCR sequences were rare, but some public TCRs occurred in many donors. The study recorded about 150 TCR beta chains that were cytomegalovirus-associated.

PCR amplification relied on 60 Vbeta primers (plus 13 Jbeta primers). Authors' methods: The authors later counted about 80 million unique TCR beta chains, roughly 11 million of them shared. The protocol was immunoSEQ multiplex PCR, while the TCRdb copy is restricted to in-frame clones and leaves out a portion. D and trimming come from the DNA, and the V and J calls and clone size come from that table. The sample records 150,000 to 200,000 clones, over 75% being singletons. The TCR was taken from a young woman in good health and CMV-seronegative. The sequencing input was PBMCs. V gene TRBV5-1 combines with J gene TRBJ1-1, with D possibly being TRBD1 (6 bases). The CDR3 sequence: CASSFAGERAFF. The CDR3 coding sequence is TGCGCCAGCAGCTTTGCAGGGGAGCGGGCTTTCTTT.